Listed below are T cell receptor beta chains from one sample, sequenced in a study of shared clonotypes between healthy human individuals. Measured with immunoSEQ multiplex PCR; TCRdb has only the in-frame clones, and not every one. The sample includes 2 million or so clones, 85% to 95% of them seen just once. The sample consisted of naive CD4+ T cells sorted from blood. These receptor sequences come from a man aged 18 to 29 in good health. CDR3s include the opening cysteine and the closing phenylalanine or tryptophan. A D gene is named only where the DNA matches it firmly. Clone size, where shown, is once, few, many, or a class for clones that have expanded.

cdr3_aa cdr3_nt d_call j_call v_call clone_size
CASSPSSGNTIYF TGTGCCAGCAGTCCTTCTTCTGGAAACACCATATATTTT NA TRBJ1-3 TRBV2 NA
CASANPTLSGNTIYF TGCGCCAGCGCCAACCCGACCCTCTCTGGAAACACCATATATTTT NA TRBJ1-3 TRBV5-1 NA
CACRPKGSYNEQFF TGTGCCTGCCGACCGAAGGGTTCCTACAATGAGCAGTTCTTC NA TRBJ2-1 TRBV30 NA
CASRRDSYEQYF TGCGCCAGCAGGCGAGACTCCTACGAGCAGTACTTC NA TRBJ2-7 TRBV5-1 many
CASSEASTAYNEQFF TGTGCCAGCAGTGAAGCGTCGACGGCCTACAATGAGCAGTTCTTC NA TRBJ2-1 TRBV6-1 NA
CASSFNRVPYEQYF TGCGCCAGCAGCTTCAACAGAGTCCCCTACGAGCAGTACTTC NA TRBJ2-7 TRBV5-1 NA
CASSYRNQQYF TGTGCCAGCAGTTACAGAAATCAGCAGTACTTC NA TRBJ2-7 TRBV6-5 NA
CASSINTGGTNEKLFF TGCGCCAGCAGCATAAACACAGGGGGAACTAATGAAAAACTGTTTTTT TRBD1 TRBJ1-4 TRBV5-1 NA
CAWKAGYNTEAFF TGTGCCTGGAAGGCAGGTTATAACACTGAAGCTTTCTTT NA TRBJ1-1 TRBV30 NA
CASSVGLAGTDTQYF TGTGCCAGCAGCGTTGGCTTAGCAGGCACAGATACGCAGTATTTT NA TRBJ2-3 TRBV9 NA
CASSVADRGSTDTQYF TGTGCCAGCAGCGTAGCGGACAGGGGATCCACAGATACGCAGTATTTT TRBD1 TRBJ2-3 TRBV9 NA
CASSPRGTGSGNTIYF TGTGCCAGCTCACCCCGAGGGACAGGCTCTGGAAACACCATATATTTT TRBD1 TRBJ1-3 TRBV18 NA
CATNHPLGQDLYGYTF TGTGCCACCAACCACCCCCTAGGACAAGACCTCTATGGCTACACCTTC NA TRBJ1-2 TRBV19 NA
CASSPGGFTEAFF TGTGCCAGCTCACCGGGGGGGTTCACTGAAGCTTTCTTT NA TRBJ1-1 TRBV6-5 NA
CAWRTSSPYNEQFF TGTGCCTGGAGAACTAGCAGTCCCTACAATGAGCAGTTCTTC NA TRBJ2-1 TRBV30 once
CASSSSGGNQPQHF TGTGCCAGCAGCTCCTCGGGGGGCAATCAGCCCCAGCATTTT NA TRBJ1-5 TRBV7-9 NA